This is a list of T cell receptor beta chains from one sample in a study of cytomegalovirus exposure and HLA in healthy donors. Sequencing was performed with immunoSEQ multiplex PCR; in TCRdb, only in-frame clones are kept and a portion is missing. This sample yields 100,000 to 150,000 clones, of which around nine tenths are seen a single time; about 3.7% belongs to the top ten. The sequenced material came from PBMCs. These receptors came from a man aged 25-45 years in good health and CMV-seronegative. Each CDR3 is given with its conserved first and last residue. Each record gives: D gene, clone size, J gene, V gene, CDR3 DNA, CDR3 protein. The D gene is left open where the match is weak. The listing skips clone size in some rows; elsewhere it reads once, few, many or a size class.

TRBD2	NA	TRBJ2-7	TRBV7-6	TGTGCCAGCAGCAAAACTAGCGGGGGTTCCTACGAGCAGTACTTC	CASSKTSGGSYEQYF
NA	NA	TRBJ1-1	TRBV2	TGTGCCAGCAGCCAAGAAGGGAGGGACACTGAAGCTTTCTTT	CASSQEGRDTEAFF
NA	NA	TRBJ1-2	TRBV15	TGTGCCACCAGCAGAGTCCATCGGGGCTACACCTTC	CATSRVHRGYTF
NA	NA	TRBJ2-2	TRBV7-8	TGTGCCAGCAGCTTAGGCTTCGAGGCCGGGGAGCTGTTTTTT	CASSLGFEAGELFF
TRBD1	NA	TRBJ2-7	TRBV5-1	TGCGCCAGCAGCGACACCGGGACAGGGGATTACGAGCAGTACTTC	CASSDTGTGDYEQYF
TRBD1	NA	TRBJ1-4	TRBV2	TGTGCCAGCAGGCCGGGACAGGGAATGAATGAAAAACTGTTTTTT	CASRPGQGMNEKLFF
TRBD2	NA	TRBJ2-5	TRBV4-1	TGCGCCAGCAGCCGTGGACTAGCGGGGGGGCCAGGGGAGACCCAGTACTTC	CASSRGLAGGPGETQYF
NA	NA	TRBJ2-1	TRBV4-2	TGTGCCAGCAGTTCACCGGGGGGCGATCCCTACAATGAGCAGTTCTTC	CASSSPGGDPYNEQFF
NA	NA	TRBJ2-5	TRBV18	TGTGCCAGCTCACCTCCGGGTGCAAAGACCCAGTACTTC	CASSPPGAKTQYF
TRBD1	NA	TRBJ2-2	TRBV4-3	TGCGCCAGCAGCCAAGATGTGGACAGGGCGAACACCGGGGAGCTGTTTTTT	CASSQDVDRANTGELFF
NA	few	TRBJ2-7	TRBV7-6	TGTGCCAGCAGCTCGGACAGTACTTCCTACGAGCAGTACTTC	CASSSDSTSYEQYF
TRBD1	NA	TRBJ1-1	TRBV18	TGTGCCAGCTCCCCGGACAGGGAAAAAGGGAACACTGAAGCTTTCTTT	CASSPDREKGNTEAFF
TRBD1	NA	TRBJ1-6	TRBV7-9	TGTGCCAGCAGCCCCTGGGACAGGGGTAATTCACCCCTCCACTTT	CASSPWDRGNSPLHF
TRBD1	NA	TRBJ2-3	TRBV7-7	TGTGCTAGCAGCTTAGGGACAGGGTACACAGATACGCAGTATTTT	CASSLGTGYTDTQYF
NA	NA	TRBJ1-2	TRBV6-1	TGTGCCAGCAGTGAAGCGGGCCGACCCAACTATGGCTACACCTTC	CASSEAGRPNYGYTF
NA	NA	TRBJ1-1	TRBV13	TGTGCCAGCAGCTCAGGAGTGGCAGAAGCTTTCTTT	CASSSGVAEAFF
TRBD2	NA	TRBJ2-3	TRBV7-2	TGTGCCAGCAGCTTAGTCCTAGCGGCAGATACGCAGTATTTT	CASSLVLAADTQYF
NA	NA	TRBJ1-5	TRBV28	TGTGCCAGCAGTTCCGGACACAGCAATCAGCCCCAGCATTTT	CASSSGHSNQPQHF
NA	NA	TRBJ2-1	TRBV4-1	TGCGCCAGCAGCCAAGATCCTCGCGGTGGCAATGAGCAGTTCTTC	CASSQDPRGGNEQFF
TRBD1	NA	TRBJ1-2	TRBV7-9	TGTGCCAGCACCGAACTGGGCAGACAGGGGAACTATGGCTACACCTTC	CASTELGRQGNYGYTF
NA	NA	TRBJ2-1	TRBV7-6	TGTGCCAGCAGCTTAAGGGTGAGGGGGAATCTCGATGAGCAGTTCTTC	CASSLRVRGNLDEQFF
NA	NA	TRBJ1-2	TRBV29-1	TGCAGCGTCGGGGGAAACTATGGCTACACCTTC	CSVGGNYGYTF
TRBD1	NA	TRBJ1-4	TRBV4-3	TGCGCCAGCAGCCACTTGACAGGGGTTGGTGAAAAACTGTTTTTT	CASSHLTGVGEKLFF
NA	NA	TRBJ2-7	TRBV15	TGTGCCACCAGCTCTCCTCCCTGGAGAGACCTTTCCTACGAGCAGTACTTC	CATSSPPWRDLSYEQYF
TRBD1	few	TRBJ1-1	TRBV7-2	TGTGCCAGCAGCATACAGGGGGACACTGAAGCTTTCTTT	CASSIQGDTEAFF
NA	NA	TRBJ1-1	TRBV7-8	TGTGCCAGCATTGGGCTTCGGAACACTGAAGCTTTCTTT	CASIGLRNTEAFF
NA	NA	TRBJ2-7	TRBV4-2	TGTGCCAGCAGCCAAGAGTCAGACGCTACGGGCGAGCAGTACTTC	CASSQESDATGEQYF
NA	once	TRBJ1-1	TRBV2	TGTGCCAGCGCGGATTCGGTATTGAACACTGAAGCTTTCTTT	CASADSVLNTEAFF
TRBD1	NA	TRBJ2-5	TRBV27	TGTGCCAGCAGGCCGACAGGGGGAGGGAAAGAGACCCAGTACTTC	CASRPTGGGKETQYF
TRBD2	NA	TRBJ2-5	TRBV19	TGTGCCAGTAGTGTCACTAGCGGGGGGGCCGGAGAGACCCAGTACTTC	CASSVTSGGAGETQYF
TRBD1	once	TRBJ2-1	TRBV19	TGTGCCAGTAGTGGGGGGACAGGGTCTTACAATGAGCAGTTCTTC	CASSGGTGSYNEQFF
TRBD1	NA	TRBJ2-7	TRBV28	TGTGCCAGCAGTCTAACAGGGGGGACCTACTACGAGCAGTACTTC	CASSLTGGTYYEQYF
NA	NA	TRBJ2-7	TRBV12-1	TGTGCCAGCACCCATACTCGAGACAGTTCCTACGAGCAGTACTTC	CASTHTRDSSYEQYF
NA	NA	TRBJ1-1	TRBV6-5	TGTGCCAGCAGTTACTCAGCCCGGGGGGGGGTAATGGCTTTCTTT	CASSYSARGGVMAFF
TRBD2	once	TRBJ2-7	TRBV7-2	TGTGCCAGCAGCCCTAGGACTAGCGGGGGGCCCCACGAGCAGTACTTC	CASSPRTSGGPHEQYF
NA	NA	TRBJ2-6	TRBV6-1	TGTGCCACAATCTCTGGGGCCAACGTCCTGACTTTC	CATISGANVLTF
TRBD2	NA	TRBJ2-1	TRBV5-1	TGCGCCAGCAGCCATCCCGCGCGGGGGGCCTACAATGAGCAGTTCTTC	CASSHPARGAYNEQFF
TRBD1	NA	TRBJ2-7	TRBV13	TGTGCCAGCAGCGTCGGACAGGGCTCCTACGAGCAGTACTTC	CASSVGQGSYEQYF
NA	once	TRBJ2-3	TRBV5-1	TGCGCCAGCAGCTTGGAGGGGGATACGCAGTATTTT	CASSLEGDTQYF
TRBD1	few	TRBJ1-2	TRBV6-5	TGTGCCAGCAAGGACAGGATTAACTATGGCTACACCTTC	CASKDRINYGYTF
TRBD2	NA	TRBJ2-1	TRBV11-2	TGTGCCAGCAGCTTAGCCTTAGCGGGGGCCCGGAGCTCCTACAATGAGCAGTTCTTC	CASSLALAGARSSYNEQFF
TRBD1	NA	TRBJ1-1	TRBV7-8	TGTGCCAGCAGCTTAGCGGGGACAGGGAGAGCTTTCTTT	CASSLAGTGRAFF
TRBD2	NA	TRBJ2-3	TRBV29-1	TGCAGCGGATCCGGACTAGCGGGGTCAGATACGCAGTATTTT	CSGSGLAGSDTQYF
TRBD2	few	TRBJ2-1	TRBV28	TGTGCCAGCAGTTTACTGGATTTCGCCCTAGCGGGGGAGACCTACAATGAGCAGTTCTTC	CASSLLDFALAGETYNEQFF
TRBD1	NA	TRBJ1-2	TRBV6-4	TGTGCCAGCAGCGAGTTTGGGGCAGGGGGTGGCTACACCTTC	CASSEFGAGGGYTF
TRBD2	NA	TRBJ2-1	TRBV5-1	TGCGCCAGCAGCTTGACACTAGCGGGGACCGCTTCCTACAATGAGCAGTTCTTC	CASSLTLAGTASYNEQFF
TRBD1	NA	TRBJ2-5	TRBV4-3	TGCGCCAGCAGCCCCGGACAGGGGGCCCCCGGGGAGACCCAGTACTTC	CASSPGQGAPGETQYF
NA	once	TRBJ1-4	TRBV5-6	TGTGCCAGCAGCTTGACGGCGGGGGCGGTCCTGTTTTTT	CASSLTAGAVLFF
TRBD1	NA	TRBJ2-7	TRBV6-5	TGTGCCAGCAGTCCGCAGGGGGCCTTATACGAGCAGTACTTC	CASSPQGALYEQYF
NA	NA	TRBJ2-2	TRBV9	TGTGCCAGCAGCGCCACGTCAGGGACTGTGAACACCGGGGAGCTGTTTTTT	CASSATSGTVNTGELFF
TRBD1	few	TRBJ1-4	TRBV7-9	TGTGCCAGCAGCGTCTCAGCGGGACAGGGAGATGAAAAACTGTTTTTT	CASSVSAGQGDEKLFF
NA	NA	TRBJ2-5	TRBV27	TGTGCCAGCAGTCTTCACAATCCAGCGGCACAAGAGACCCAGTACTTC	CASSLHNPAAQETQYF
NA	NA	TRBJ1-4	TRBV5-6	TGTGCCAGCAGCCCCGGGACTGTGGGTGAAAAACTGTTTTTT	CASSPGTVGEKLFF
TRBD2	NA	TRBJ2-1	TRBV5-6	TGTGCCAGCGAATTAGCGGGGGGCTACGAGGCCAATGAGCAGTTCTTC	CASELAGGYEANEQFF
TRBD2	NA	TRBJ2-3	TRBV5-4	TGTGCCAGCAGCTTACTAGCGGGGCCTGGCACAGATACGCAGTATTTT	CASSLLAGPGTDTQYF
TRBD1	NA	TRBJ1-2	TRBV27	TGTGCCAGCAGAAAGACAGGGGCTGATGGCTACACCTTC	CASRKTGADGYTF
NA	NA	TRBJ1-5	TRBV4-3	TGCGCCAGCAGCCATGGGGGGGGGATTCAGCCCCAGCATTTT	CASSHGGGIQPQHF
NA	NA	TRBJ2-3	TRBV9	TGTGCCAGCAGCGTAGCCCCCATACGGAGCACAGATACGCAGTATTTT	CASSVAPIRSTDTQYF
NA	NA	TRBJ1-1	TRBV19	TGTGCCAGTAGGCCGGGACTTAGGAACACTGAAGCTTTCTTT	CASRPGLRNTEAFF